These 27 T cell receptor beta chains were all obtained from the same sample, sequenced in a study of cytotoxic CD8 clonotypes in ibrutinib-treated CLL. Generated by immunoSEQ multiplex PCR, the TCRdb table keeps only in-frame clones and is missing some. The table shows some 150,000 clones, with around 82% occurring only once. The sequencing here drew on PBMCs, taken after 36 months of ibrutinib treatment. These receptor sequences come from a human donor with chronic lymphocytic leukemia.

This clone was found once. The V and J genes are TRBV27 and TRBJ1-1, with D tentatively TRBD1 (5 bases). V gave up 3 bases and J gave up 6 bases, with 14 bases separating them. CDR1 and CDR2 from the germline V gene are MNHEY and SMNVEV (reference sequence). This CDR3 has 14 residues. CDR3 sequence (DNA): TGTGCCAGCAGTTTTGGGTTCGGGGGACCTGAAGCTTTCTTT. This translates into CASSFGFGGPEAFF.

The genes are TRBV29-1 and TRBJ2-7; perhaps D is TRBD1 or TRBD2 (5 bases each). The V and J ends lost 4 bases and 4 bases respectively, with 17 bases between them. CDR3 length equals 14 residues. CDR1 is SQVTM, CDR2 ANQGSEA, per germline. CDR3 residues: CSVGGEGARYEQYF. As DNA, the CDR3 is TGCAGCGTTGGGGGAGAAGGGGCGCGATACGAGCAGTACTTC.

The rearrangement joins TRBV11-1 to TRBJ2-5; D remains ambiguous. Per the germline V gene, CDR1 is SGHAT and CDR2 is FQDESV (reference sequence). The V gene lost 4 bases and the J gene lost 2 bases, with 5 bases spanning the gap. The CDR3 spans 12 residues. The CDR3 is CASSWQQETQYF. The CDR3 DNA is TGTGCCAGCAGCTGGCAGCAAGAGACCCAGTACTTC.

V is TRBV5-1 and J is TRBJ2-1; 8 bases are a match to TRBD2. V gave up 0 bases and J gave up 5 bases; unmatched junction bases: 4. Germline-derived CDR1 and CDR2 are SGHRS and YFSETQ. CDR3 length: 15 residues. In DNA form, the CDR3 reads TGCGCCAGCAGCTTGGCAATAGCGGGGAACAATGAGCAGTTCTTC. The encoded protein is CASSLAIAGNNEQFF.

In its sample, this clone was seen a few times. CDR3 DNA: TGTGCCACCCTTCGGCAGGGGGGGGATCAGCCCCAGCATTTT. This translates into CATLRQGGDQPQHF. The chain recombines TRBV27 with TRBJ1-5, with TRBD1 identical over 7 bases. CDR3 length: 14 amino acids. V dropped 10 bases and J dropped 5; count of bases not matched to a gene: 11. Germline-derived CDR1 and CDR2 are MNHEY and SMNVEV (reference sequence).

The rearrangement joins TRBV18 to TRBJ2-7; 10 bases are shared with TRBD2. CDR1 and CDR2 (germline): KGHSH, LQKENI. This CDR3 region has 15 residues. J was trimmed by 3 bases and V by 0 bases; bases with no gene match: 2. This CDR3 is CASSPPSGRDYEQYF. In DNA, the CDR3 is TGTGCCAGCTCACCACCGAGCGGGAGGGACTACGAGCAGTACTTC.

The gene calls are TRBV6-5 and TRBJ1-5; D gene unclear. The CDR3 is 15 amino acids. V was trimmed by 2 bases and J by 1 base, leaving 9 bases between them. CDR1 and CDR2 from the germline V gene are MNHEY and SVGAGI. This CDR3 reads CASSYTGTSNQPQHF. The CDR3 DNA reads as TGTGCCAGCAGTTACACGGGAACGAGCAATCAGCCCCAGCATTTT.

The rearrangement uses TRBV29-1 and TRBJ2-1, with D perhaps matching TRBD1 or TRBD2 (5 bases each). V was cut by 4 bases and J by 7 bases, with 11 bases left in between. The germline CDR1 and CDR2 sequences are SQVTM and ANQGSEA. The CDR3 contains 12 residues. CDR3 residues: CSVGGAVNEQFF. The DNA of the CDR3 is TGCAGCGTTGGAGGGGCAGTGAATGAGCAGTTCTTC.

The chain employs TRBV5-4 and TRBJ1-2; D gene unclear. Germline V CDR1 and CDR2: SGHNT, YYREEE (reference sequence). This CDR3 is 14 amino acids long. Trimming pared 1 base from V and 4 bases from J, leaving 11 bases between. The CDR3 DNA follows: TGTGCCAGCAGCTTGTGGGGAAGCGGCTATGGCTACACCTTC. This sequence encodes CASSLWGSGYGYTF.

This clone was detected a few times. V is TRBV15 and J is TRBJ2-1; D unresolved. This CDR3 spans 13 amino acids. Germline V gives CDR1 LNHNV, CDR2 YYDKDF (reference sequence). V shed 3 bases and J shed 4 bases, with 7 bases lying between them. CDR3 DNA: TGTGCCACCAGCAGGACAAGGTACAATGAGCAGTTCTTC. Its protein is CATSRTRYNEQFF.

This chain uses TRBV5-1 with TRBJ1-4, with TRBD1 matching over 9 bases. CDR3 size: 15 residues. Trimming cost V 0 bases and J 7 bases; bases outside gene matches: 4. Germline V gives CDR1 SGHRS, CDR2 YFSETQ. The CDR3: CASSLGTGGFEKLFF. In nucleotides, the CDR3 is TGCGCCAGCAGCTTGGGAACAGGGGGCTTTGAAAAACTGTTTTTT.

The genes are TRBV2 and TRBJ1-2; 11 bases fit TRBD1. Germline assignment: CDR1 SNHLY and CDR2 FYNNEI. This CDR3 spans 14 amino acids. V lost 7 bases, J lost 4 bases, and 5 bases stayed unmatched. This CDR3 reads CASNGQGATYGYTF. CDR3 nucleotide sequence: TGTGCCAGCAACGGACAGGGGGCCACCTATGGCTACACCTTC.

V usage is TRBV6-1 and J usage is TRBJ2-2, with 8 bases lining up with TRBD1. The V and J ends lost 11 bases and 4 bases, in that order; junction bases with no gene match: 9. CDR1 MNHNS and CDR2 SASEGT come from the germline V gene. This CDR3 contains 14 residues. The CDR3: CAATTGVLTGELFF. The CDR3 DNA sequence: TGTGCCGCAACGACAGGGGTACTCACCGGGGAGCTGTTTTTT.

The V gene is TRBV28, the J gene TRBJ1-1, with D perhaps TRBD1 (6 bases). Trimming took 7 bases from V and 0 from J, leaving 12 bases between them. Germline V gives CDR1 MDHEN, CDR2 SYDVKM. This CDR3 comprises 14 residues. CDR3 protein: CASNMGHLNTEAFF. The CDR3 DNA reads as TGTGCCAGCAACATGGGACACCTGAACACTGAAGCTTTCTTT.

CDR3 sequence reads: CASSSGPKGNEQFF. In DNA form, the CDR3 reads TGTGCCAGCAGCTCTGGCCCAAAGGGCAATGAGCAGTTCTTC. V and J are TRBV2 and TRBJ2-1; D is uncertain. Germline assignment: CDR1 SNHLY and CDR2 FYNNEI. The CDR3 totals 14 residues. V lost 6 bases and J 6 bases, leaving 15 bases between the germline ends.

The V call is TRBV5-1, the J call TRBJ2-3; either TRBD1 or TRBD2 may fit D (6 bases each). V was pared by 4 bases and J by 1 base, with 16 bases between. The CDR3 totals 16 residues. Germline lookup yields CDR1 SGHRS and CDR2 YFSETQ. DNA for the CDR3: TGCGCCAGCAGCGGCGGAGGGGGAACACGCACAGATACGCAGTATTTT. It yields the protein CASSGGGGTRTDTQYF.

Details on this clone: This same CDR3 is encoded by further DNA sequences in the sample. The V call is TRBV5-1, the J call TRBJ1-2, with 8 bases aligning to TRBD1. The CDR3 totals 14 residues. Looked up from germline, CDR1 is SGHRS and CDR2 is YFSETQ. V dropped 4 bases and J dropped 5; count of bases not matched to a gene: 7. This CDR3 is CASSTGQGGYGYTF. DNA of the CDR3: TGCGCCAGCAGCACAGGACAGGGCGGGTATGGCTACACCTTC.

The chain recombines TRBV13 with TRBJ1-1; 8 bases map to TRBD1. V gave up 5 bases and J gave up 9 bases; unmatched junction bases: 14. Germline V gene lookup returns CDR1 PRHDT and CDR2 FYEKMQ (reference sequence). This CDR3 region has 15 residues. This CDR3 reads CASSIVSLRGLKAFF. Written as DNA, the CDR3 is TGTGCCAGCAGCATAGTAAGTCTCAGGGGGCTTAAAGCTTTCTTT.

J is TRBJ2-1 and V is TRBV30, with 13 bases that match TRBD2. The trim removed 1 base at V and 9 bases at J, leaving 0 bases unmatched. CDR1 and CDR2 from the germline V gene are GTSNPN and SVGIG (reference sequence). This CDR3 is built from 13 residues. The CDR3 bases are TGTGCCTGGAGTGGGACTAGCGGGAGTGAGCAGTTCTTC. Amino acids: CAWSGTSGSEQFF.

The gene calls are TRBV5-6 and TRBJ2-2; D unclear. The CDR3 is made up of 14 amino acids. Germline V gives CDR1 SGHDT, CDR2 YYEEEE. The V and J ends lost 0 bases and 6 bases respectively, with 9 bases between them. CDR3 in DNA: TGTGCCAGCAGCTTGGTATGGGTACCCGGGGAGCTGTTTTTT. As protein: CASSLVWVPGELFF.

V gene TRBV30 combines with J gene TRBJ1-5; TRBD1 is a possible D gene (5 bases). Germline CDR1 and CDR2: GTSNPN and SVGIG (reference sequence). Deletions cut 0 bases from V and 6 bases from J, with 15 bases between. This CDR3 has 15 residues. CDR3 residues: CAWSVLFGGGQPQHF. In DNA, the CDR3 is TGTGCCTGGAGTGTGCTCTTTGGTGGGGGTCAGCCCCAGCATTTT.

V gene TRBV18 combines with J gene TRBJ1-5, with D possibly TRBD1 on 5 matching bases. V was pared by 5 bases and J by 5 bases, with 16 bases between. Per the germline V gene, CDR1 is KGHSH and CDR2 is LQKENI. This CDR3 has 15 residues. The CDR3 region is CASSTQGRAYQPQHF. CDR3 bases: TGTGCCAGCTCAACGCAGGGTAGAGCTTATCAGCCCCAGCATTTT.

The J gene is TRBJ2-1, the V gene TRBV6-1; 9 bases align to TRBD1. V shed 5 bases and J 8 bases; nucleotides not matched to a gene: 1. Germline loops: CDR1 MNHNS, CDR2 SASEGT. The CDR3 runs to 12 residues. In nucleotides, the CDR3 is TGTGCCAGCAGTCGGACAGGGGATGAGCAGTTCTTC. This translates into CASSRTGDEQFF.

The V call is TRBV6-5, the J call TRBJ2-3; D may be TRBD2 (5 bases). The CDR3 extends over 13 amino acids. CDR1 is MNHEY, CDR2 SVGAGI, per germline. V lost 2 bases and J lost 5, with 8 bases in between. The CDR3 region has the DNA TGTGCCAGCAGTTACCTAGCTCAAGATACGCAGTATTTT. Translation gives CASSYLAQDTQYF.

In its sample, this clone was seen once. The chain carries TRBV30 and TRBJ1-2, with 11 bases matching TRBD1. Germline CDR1 and CDR2: GTSNPN and SVGIG (reference sequence). Trimming took 3 bases from V and 4 from J; bases not matched to a gene: 7. This CDR3 is built from 15 residues. The CDR3 nucleotides are TGTGCCTGGAGCGAGGGGACAGGGGGGTCCTATGGCTACACCTTC. It yields the protein CAWSEGTGGSYGYTF. Using reference TRBV30 and TRBJ1-2 for the parts outside the CDR3, the full variable domain is SQTIHQWPATLVQPVGSPLSLECTVEGTSNPNLYWYRQAAGRGLQLLFYSVGIGQISSEVPQNLSASRPQDRQFILSSKKLLLSDSGFYLCAWSEGTGGSYGYTFGSGTRLTVV.

The chain joins TRBV11-2 to TRBJ2-1; a possible D gene is TRBD2 (5 bases). The CDR3 length is 19 residues. Per the germline V gene, CDR1 is SGHAT and CDR2 is FQNNGV. V shed 5 bases and J shed 2 bases, with 25 bases lying between them. CDR3 sequence (DNA): TGTGCCAGCAGCCCCTCTCATCAAGGAGGTTACGCGGCCTACAATGAGCAGTTCTTC. The encoded protein is CASSPSHQGGYAAYNEQFF. Full variable domain (rest looked up from reference TRBV11-2 and TRBJ2-1): EAGVAQSPRYKIIEKRQSVAFWCNPISGHATLYWYQQILGQGPKLLIQFQNNGVVDDSQLPKDRFSAERLKGVDSTLKIQPAKLEDSAVYLCASSPSHQGGYAAYNEQFFGPGTRLTVL.

This clone was recorded only once. The V call is TRBV27, the J call TRBJ2-1; the D gene is possibly TRBD2 (7 bases). CDR3 length: 18 amino acids. Germline CDR1 and CDR2: MNHEY and SMNVEV (reference sequence). The V end lost 7 bases, the J end lost 5 bases, and 27 bases lay between the germline ends. The chain's CDR3 is CASTKKGRGPRVHNEQFF. Written as DNA, the CDR3 is TGTGCCAGCACCAAGAAAGGGCGGGGGCCTCGAGTCCACAATGAGCAGTTCTTC.